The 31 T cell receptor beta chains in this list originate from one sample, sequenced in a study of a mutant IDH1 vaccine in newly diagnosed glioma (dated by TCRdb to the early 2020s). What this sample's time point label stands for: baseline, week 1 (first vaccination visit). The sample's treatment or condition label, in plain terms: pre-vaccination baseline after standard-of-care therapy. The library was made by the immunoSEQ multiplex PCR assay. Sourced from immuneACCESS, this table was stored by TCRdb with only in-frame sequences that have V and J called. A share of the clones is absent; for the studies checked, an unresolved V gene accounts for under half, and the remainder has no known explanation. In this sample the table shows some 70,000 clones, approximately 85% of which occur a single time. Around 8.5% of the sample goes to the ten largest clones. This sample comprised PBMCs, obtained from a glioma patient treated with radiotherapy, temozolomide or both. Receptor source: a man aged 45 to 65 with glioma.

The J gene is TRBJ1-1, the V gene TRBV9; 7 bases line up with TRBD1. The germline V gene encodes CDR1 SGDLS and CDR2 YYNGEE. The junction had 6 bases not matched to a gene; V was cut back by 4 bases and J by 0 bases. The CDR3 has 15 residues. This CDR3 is CASSKGQPMNTEAFF. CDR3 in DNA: TGTGCCAGCAGCAAGGGACAGCCGATGAACACTGAAGCTTTCTTT.

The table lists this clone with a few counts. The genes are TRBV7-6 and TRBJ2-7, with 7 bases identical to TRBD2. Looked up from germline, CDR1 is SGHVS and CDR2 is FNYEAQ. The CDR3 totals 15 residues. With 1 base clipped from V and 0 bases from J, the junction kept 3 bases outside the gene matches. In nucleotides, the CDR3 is TGTGCCAGCAGCTTAGGAGCGGGATTCTCCTACGAGCAGTACTTC. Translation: CASSLGAGFSYEQYF. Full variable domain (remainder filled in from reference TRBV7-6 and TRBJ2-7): GAGVSQSPRYKVTKRGQDVALRCDPISGHVSLYWYRQALGQGPEFLTYFNYEAQQDKSGLPNDRFSAERPEGSISTLTIQRTEQRDSAMYRCASSLGAGFSYEQYFGPGTRLTVT.

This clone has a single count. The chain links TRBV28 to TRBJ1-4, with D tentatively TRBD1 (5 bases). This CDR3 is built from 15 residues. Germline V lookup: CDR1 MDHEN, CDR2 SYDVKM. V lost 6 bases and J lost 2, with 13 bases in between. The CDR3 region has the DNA TGTGCCAGCAGCCCCGACAGTGGCACTAATGAAAAACTGTTTTTT. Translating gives CASSPDSGTNEKLFF.

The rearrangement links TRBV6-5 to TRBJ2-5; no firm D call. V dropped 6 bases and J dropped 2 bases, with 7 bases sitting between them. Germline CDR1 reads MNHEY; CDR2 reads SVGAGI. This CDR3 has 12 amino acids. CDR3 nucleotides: TGTGCCAGCAGCAGGAATCAAGAGACCCAGTACTTC. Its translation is CASSRNQETQYF.

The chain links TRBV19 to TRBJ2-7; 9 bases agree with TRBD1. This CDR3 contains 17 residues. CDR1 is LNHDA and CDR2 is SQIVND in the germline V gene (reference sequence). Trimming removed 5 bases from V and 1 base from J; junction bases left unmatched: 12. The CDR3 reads CASSGGPQGAWSYEQYF. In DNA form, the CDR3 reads TGTGCCAGTAGTGGGGGACCACAGGGGGCCTGGTCCTACGAGCAGTACTTC.

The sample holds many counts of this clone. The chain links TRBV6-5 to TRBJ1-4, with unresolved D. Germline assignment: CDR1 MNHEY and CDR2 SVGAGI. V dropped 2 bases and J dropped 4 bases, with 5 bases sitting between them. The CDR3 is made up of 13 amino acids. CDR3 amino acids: CASSYGSNEKLFF. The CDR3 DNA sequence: TGTGCCAGCAGTTACGGAAGTAATGAAAAACTGTTTTTT.

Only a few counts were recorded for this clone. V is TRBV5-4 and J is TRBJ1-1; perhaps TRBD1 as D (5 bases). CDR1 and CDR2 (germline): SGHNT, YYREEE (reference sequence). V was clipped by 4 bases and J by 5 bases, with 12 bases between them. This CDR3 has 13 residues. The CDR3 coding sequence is TGTGCCAGCAGCCTACCGGGGGATACTGAAGCTTTCTTT. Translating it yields CASSLPGDTEAFF.

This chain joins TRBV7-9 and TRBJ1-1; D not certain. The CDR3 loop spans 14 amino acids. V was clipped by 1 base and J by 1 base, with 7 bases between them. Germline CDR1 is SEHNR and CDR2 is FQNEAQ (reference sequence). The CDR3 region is CASSLEVENTEAFF. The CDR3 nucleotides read TGTGCCAGCAGCTTAGAGGTGGAGAACACTGAAGCTTTCTTT. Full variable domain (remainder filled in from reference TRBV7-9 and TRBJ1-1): DTGVSQNPRHKITKRGQNVTFRCDPISEHNRLYWYRQTLGQGPEFLTYFQNEAQLEKSRLLSDRFSAERPKGSFSTLEIQRTEQGDSAMYLCASSLEVENTEAFFGQGTRLTVV.

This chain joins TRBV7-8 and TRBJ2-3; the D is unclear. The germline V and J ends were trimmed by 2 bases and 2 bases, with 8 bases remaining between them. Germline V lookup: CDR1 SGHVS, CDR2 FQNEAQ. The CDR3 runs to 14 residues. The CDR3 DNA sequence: TGTGCCAGCAGCTTATCGGTAGCCACAGATACGCAGTATTTT. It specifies CASSLSVATDTQYF.

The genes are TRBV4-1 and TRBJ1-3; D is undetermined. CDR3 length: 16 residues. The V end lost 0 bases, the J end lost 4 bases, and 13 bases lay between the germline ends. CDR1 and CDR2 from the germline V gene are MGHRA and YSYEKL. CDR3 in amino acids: CASSQDSAHRGNTIYF. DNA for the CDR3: TGCGCCAGCAGCCAAGACAGTGCCCACCGCGGAAACACCATATATTTT.

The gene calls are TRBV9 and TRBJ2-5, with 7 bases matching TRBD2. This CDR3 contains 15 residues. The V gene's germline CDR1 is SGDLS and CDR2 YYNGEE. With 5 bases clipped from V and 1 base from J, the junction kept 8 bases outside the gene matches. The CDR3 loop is CASSPRLATQETQYF. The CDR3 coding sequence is TGTGCCAGCAGTCCACGACTAGCCACCCAAGAGACCCAGTACTTC.

The CDR3 is CASSLEGTGPYEQYF. The CDR3 DNA is TGTGCCAGCAGCTTGGAGGGGACAGGGCCCTACGAGCAGTACTTC. The chain has TRBV5-5 and TRBJ2-7; the match to TRBD1 covers 9 bases. The CDR3 is made up of 15 amino acids. Germline trimming cut 0 bases from V and 2 bases from J; bases unmatched to any gene: 3. Looked up from germline, CDR1 is SGHKS and CDR2 is YYEKEE (reference sequence). Full variable domain (remainder filled in from reference TRBV5-5 and TRBJ2-7): DAGVTQSPTHLIKTRGQQVTLRCSPISGHKSVSWYQQVLGQGPQFIFQYYEKEERGRGNFPDRFSARQFPNYSSELNVNALLLGDSALYLCASSLEGTGPYEQYFGPGTRLTVT.

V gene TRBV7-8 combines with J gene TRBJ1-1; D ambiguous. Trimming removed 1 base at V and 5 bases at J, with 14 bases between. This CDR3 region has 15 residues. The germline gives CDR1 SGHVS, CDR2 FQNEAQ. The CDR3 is CASSLGGHQGTEAFF. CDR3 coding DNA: TGTGCCAGCAGCTTAGGAGGTCACCAAGGAACTGAAGCTTTCTTT. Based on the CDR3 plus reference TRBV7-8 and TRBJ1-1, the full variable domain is GAGVSQSPRYKVAKRGQDVALRCDPISGHVSLFWYQQALGQGPEFLTYFQNEAQLDKSGLPSDRFFAERPEGSVSTLKIQRTQQEDSAVYLCASSLGGHQGTEAFFGQGTRLTVV.

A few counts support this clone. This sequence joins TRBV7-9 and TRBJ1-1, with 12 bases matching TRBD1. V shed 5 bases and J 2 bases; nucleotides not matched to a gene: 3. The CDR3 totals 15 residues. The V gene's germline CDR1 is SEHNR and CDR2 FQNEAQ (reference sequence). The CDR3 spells CASSLGQGANTEAFF. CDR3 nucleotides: TGTGCCAGCAGCCTGGGACAGGGGGCTAACACTGAAGCTTTCTTT.

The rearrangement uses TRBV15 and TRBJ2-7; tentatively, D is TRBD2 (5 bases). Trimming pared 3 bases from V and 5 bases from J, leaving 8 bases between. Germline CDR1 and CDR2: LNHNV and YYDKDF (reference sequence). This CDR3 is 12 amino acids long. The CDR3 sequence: CATSSLGDEQYF. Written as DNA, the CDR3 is TGTGCCACCAGCAGTTTGGGAGACGAGCAGTACTTC.

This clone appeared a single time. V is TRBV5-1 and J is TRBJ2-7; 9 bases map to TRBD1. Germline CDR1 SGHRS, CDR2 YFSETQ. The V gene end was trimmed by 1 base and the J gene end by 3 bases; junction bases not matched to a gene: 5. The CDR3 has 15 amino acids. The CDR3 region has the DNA TGCGCCAGCAGCTTGAGGACAGGGGAGCTCTACGAGCAGTACTTC. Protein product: CASSLRTGELYEQYF. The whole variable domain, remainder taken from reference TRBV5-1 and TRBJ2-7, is KAGVTQTPRYLIKTRGQQVTLSCSPISGHRSVSWYQQTPGQGLQFLFEYFSETQRNKGNFPGRFSGRQFSNSRSEMNVSTLELGDSALYLCASSLRTGELYEQYFGPGTRLTVT.

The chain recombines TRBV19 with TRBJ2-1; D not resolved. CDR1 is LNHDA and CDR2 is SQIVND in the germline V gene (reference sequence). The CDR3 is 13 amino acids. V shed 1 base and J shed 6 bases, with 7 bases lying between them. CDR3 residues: CASSIGLVNEQFF. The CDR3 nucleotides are TGTGCCAGTAGTATAGGACTGGTCAATGAGCAGTTCTTC.

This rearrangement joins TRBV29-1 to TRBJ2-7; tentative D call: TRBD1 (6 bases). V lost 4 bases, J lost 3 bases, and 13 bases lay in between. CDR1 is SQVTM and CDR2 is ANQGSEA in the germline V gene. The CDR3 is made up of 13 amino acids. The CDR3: CSVGDQQGYEQYF. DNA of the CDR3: TGCAGCGTTGGGGACCAACAGGGCTACGAGCAGTACTTC.

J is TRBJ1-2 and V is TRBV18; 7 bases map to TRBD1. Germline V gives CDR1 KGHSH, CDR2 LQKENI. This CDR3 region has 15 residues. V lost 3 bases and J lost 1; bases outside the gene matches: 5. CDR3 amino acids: CASSPGTDLNYGYTF. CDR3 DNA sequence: TGTGCCAGCTCACCCGGGACAGATCTTAACTATGGCTACACCTTC.

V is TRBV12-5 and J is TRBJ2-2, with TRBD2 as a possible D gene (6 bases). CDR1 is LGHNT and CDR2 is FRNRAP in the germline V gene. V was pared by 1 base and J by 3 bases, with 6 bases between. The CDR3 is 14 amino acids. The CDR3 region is CASGLGGDTGELFF. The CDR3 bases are TGTGCTAGTGGTTTGGGGGGGGACACCGGGGAGCTGTTTTTT.

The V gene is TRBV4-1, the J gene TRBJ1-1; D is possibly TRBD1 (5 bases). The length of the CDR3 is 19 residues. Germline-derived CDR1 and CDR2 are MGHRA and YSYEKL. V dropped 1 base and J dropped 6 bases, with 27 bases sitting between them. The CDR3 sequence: CASSQGSFVAGPRTPEAFF. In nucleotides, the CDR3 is TGCGCCAGCAGCCAAGGATCATTTGTCGCGGGCCCTCGGACACCTGAAGCTTTCTTT.

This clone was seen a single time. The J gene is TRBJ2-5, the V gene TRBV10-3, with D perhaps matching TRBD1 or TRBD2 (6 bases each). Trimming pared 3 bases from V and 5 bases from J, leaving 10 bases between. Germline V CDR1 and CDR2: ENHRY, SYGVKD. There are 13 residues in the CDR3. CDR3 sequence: CAISDGGGETQYF. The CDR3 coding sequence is TGTGCCATCAGTGACGGGGGCGGGGAGACCCAGTACTTC.

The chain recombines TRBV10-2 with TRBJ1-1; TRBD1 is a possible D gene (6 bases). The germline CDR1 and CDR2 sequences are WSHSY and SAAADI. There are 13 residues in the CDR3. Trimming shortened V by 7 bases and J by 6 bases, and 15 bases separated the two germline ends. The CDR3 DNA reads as TGCGCCAGCACGGCAGGGGCTCTCCCTGAAGCTTTCTTT. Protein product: CASTAGALPEAFF.

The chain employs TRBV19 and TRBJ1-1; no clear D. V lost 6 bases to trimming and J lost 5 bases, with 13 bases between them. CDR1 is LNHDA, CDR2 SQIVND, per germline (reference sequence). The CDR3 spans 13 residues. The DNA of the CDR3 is TGTGCCAGTAGCCCGGGTGGTGGGACTGAAGCTTTCTTT. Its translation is CASSPGGGTEAFF. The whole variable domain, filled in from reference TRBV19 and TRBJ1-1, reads DGGITQSPKYLFRKEGQNVTLSCEQNLNHDAMYWYRQDPGQGLRLIYYSQIVNDFQKGDIAEGYSVSREKKESFPLTVTSAQKNPTAFYLCASSPGGGTEAFFGQGTRLTVV.

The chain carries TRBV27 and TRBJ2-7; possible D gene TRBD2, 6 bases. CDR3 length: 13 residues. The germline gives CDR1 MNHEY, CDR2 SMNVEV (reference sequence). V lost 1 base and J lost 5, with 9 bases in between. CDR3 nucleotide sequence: TGTGCCAGCAGTTTATGGGGGGAAGACGAGCAGTACTTC. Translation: CASSLWGEDEQYF.

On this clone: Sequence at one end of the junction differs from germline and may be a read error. DNA for the CDR3: TGTGCCAGCAGGGAAGAGAGATCACCCCTCCACTTT. It codes for CASREERSPLHF. The rearrangement joins TRBV2 to TRBJ1-6; D is unresolved. The CDR3 has 12 residues. Germline loops: CDR1 SNHLY, CDR2 FYNNEI.

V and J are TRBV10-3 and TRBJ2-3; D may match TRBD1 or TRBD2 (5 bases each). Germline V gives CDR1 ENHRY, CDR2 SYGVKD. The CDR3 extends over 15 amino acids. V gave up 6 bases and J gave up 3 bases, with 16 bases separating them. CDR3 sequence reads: CAISRDPSRTDTQYF. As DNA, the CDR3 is TGTGCCATCAGCCGGGACCCATCTAGGACAGATACGCAGTATTTT.

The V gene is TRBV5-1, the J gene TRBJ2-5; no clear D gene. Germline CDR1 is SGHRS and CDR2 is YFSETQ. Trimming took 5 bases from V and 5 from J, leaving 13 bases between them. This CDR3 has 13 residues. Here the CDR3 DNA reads TGCGCCAGCAGTCTGGATGTGGGGGAGACCCAGTACTTC. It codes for CASSLDVGETQYF.

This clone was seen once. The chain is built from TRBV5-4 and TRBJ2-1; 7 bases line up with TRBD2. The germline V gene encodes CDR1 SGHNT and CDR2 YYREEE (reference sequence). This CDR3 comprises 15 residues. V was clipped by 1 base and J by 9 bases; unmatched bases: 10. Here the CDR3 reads CASSLWLAESGEQFF. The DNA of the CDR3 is TGTGCCAGCAGCTTGTGGCTAGCGGAAAGCGGTGAGCAGTTCTTC. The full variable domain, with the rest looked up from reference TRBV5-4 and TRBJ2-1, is ETGVTQSPTHLIKTRGQQVTLRCSSQSGHNTVSWYQQALGQGPQFIFQYYREEENGRGNFPPRFSGLQFPNYSSELNVNALELDDSALYLCASSLWLAESGEQFFGPGTRLTVL.

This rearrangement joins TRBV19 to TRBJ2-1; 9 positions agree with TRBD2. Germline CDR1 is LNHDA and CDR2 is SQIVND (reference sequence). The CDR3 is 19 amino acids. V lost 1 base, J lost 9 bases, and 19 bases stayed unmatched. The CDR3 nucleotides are TGTGCCAGTAGTATAGGAAGGGCTAGCGGGGCCCTGGGGAGGAGTGAGCAGTTCTTC. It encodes CASSIGRASGALGRSEQFF.

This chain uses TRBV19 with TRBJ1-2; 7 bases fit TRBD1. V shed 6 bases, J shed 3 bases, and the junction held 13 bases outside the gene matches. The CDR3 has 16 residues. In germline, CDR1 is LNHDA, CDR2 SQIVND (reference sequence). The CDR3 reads CASRKGAGQDYYGYTF. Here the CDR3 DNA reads TGTGCCAGTAGAAAGGGAGCCGGACAGGACTACTATGGCTACACCTTC.